Listed here are 13 T cell receptor beta chains from one sample, sequenced in a study of blood T cell repertoires in COVID-19. Using immunoSEQ multiplex PCR, the repertoire was profiled, and TCRdb retains in-frame clones only, with some absent. The sample holds around 120,000 clones, 85% to 90% seen once. The sample comprised peripheral blood. The receptors were gathered from a man older than 75 with acute or convalescent COVID-19.

The gene calls are TRBV4-3 and TRBJ2-7, with 8 bases identical to TRBD1. V trimming: 4 bases; J trimming: 0 bases; junction bases outside the gene matches: 5. Germline V gives CDR1 LGHNA, CDR2 YSLEER. The CDR3 has 15 amino acids. CDR3 bases: TGCGCCAGCAGCCTTTATGGACAGGGCTCCTACGAGCAGTACTTC. Its protein is CASSLYGQGSYEQYF.

V is TRBV6-5 and J is TRBJ1-3, with D possibly TRBD1 on 5 matching bases. There are 15 residues in the CDR3. The germline V gene encodes CDR1 MNHEY and CDR2 SVGAGI. Trimming pared 2 bases from V and 4 bases from J, leaving 12 bases between. CDR3 bases: TGTGCCAGCAGTTACGGGCAGGGATCAGGAAACACCATATATTTT. This encodes CASSYGQGSGNTIYF.

A single count supports this clone. V is TRBV7-9 and J is TRBJ1-1; 10 bases align to TRBD1. V lost 5 bases, J lost 4 bases, and 10 bases stayed unmatched. This CDR3 comprises 16 residues. CDR1 is SEHNR, CDR2 FQNEAQ, per germline (reference sequence). For the CDR3, the DNA is TGTGCCAGCAGCCCAGGCCGGGACAGGGGTTTCACTGAAGCTTTCTTT. Amino acids: CASSPGRDRGFTEAFF.

The rearrangement joins TRBV27 to TRBJ1-1, with D perhaps TRBD1 (5 bases). From germline, CDR1 is MNHEY and CDR2 SMNVEV (reference sequence). V was shortened by 2 bases and J by 4 bases, with 11 bases between the two germline ends. The CDR3 is 14 residues long. CDR3 region: CASSLGGVGTEAFF. Written as DNA, the CDR3 is TGTGCCAGCAGTTTAGGAGGGGTTGGCACTGAAGCTTTCTTT.

This chain links TRBV4-2 with TRBJ2-5, with 11 nucleotides matching TRBD2. The CDR3 sequence is 15 residues long. Germline-derived CDR1 and CDR2 are LGHNA and YNFKEQ. V was pared by 4 bases and J by 5 bases, with 6 bases of the junction left unmatched. CDR3 residues: CASSLAGGPEETQYF. CDR3 DNA: TGTGCCAGCAGCCTAGCGGGAGGGCCCGAGGAGACCCAGTACTTC.

This chain links TRBV30 with TRBJ1-5; 7 bases line up with TRBD1. The CDR3 is made up of 14 amino acids. Unmatched junction bases numbered 7, after V lost 5 bases and J lost 3 bases. Looked up from germline, CDR1 is GTSNPN and CDR2 is SVGIG (reference sequence). The CDR3 loop reads CAWSGQAHNQPQHF. The CDR3 nucleotides are TGTGCCTGGTCAGGACAGGCACACAATCAGCCCCAGCATTTT.

The rearrangement joins TRBV12-3 or TRBV12-4 to TRBJ2-3; D is unclear. Trimming pared 7 bases from V and 2 bases from J, leaving 7 bases between. This CDR3 spans 12 amino acids. The CDR3 sequence is CASTLSTDTQYF. Written as DNA, the CDR3 is TGTGCCAGCACCCTGTCCACAGATACGCAGTATTTT.

The chain uses TRBV6-5 and TRBJ2-7; 10 bases are a match to TRBD1. The CDR3 is made up of 15 amino acids. Germline assignment: CDR1 MNHEY and CDR2 SVGAGI. V shed 3 bases, J shed 2 bases, and the junction held 4 bases outside the gene matches. This CDR3 is CASSYAGQGTYEQYF. CDR3 sequence (DNA): TGTGCCAGCAGTTATGCGGGACAGGGGACCTACGAGCAGTACTTC.

The chain is built from TRBV15 and TRBJ2-1; weak D call: TRBD2 (5 bases). Trimming pared 0 bases from V and 2 bases from J, leaving 8 bases between. Germline V gene lookup returns CDR1 LNHNV and CDR2 YYDKDF (reference sequence). The CDR3 is 15 amino acids. CDR3: CATSRETSTYNEQFF. As DNA, the CDR3 is TGTGCCACCAGCAGAGAAACTAGTACCTACAATGAGCAGTTCTTC. Combining the CDR3 with reference TRBV15 and TRBJ2-1 gives the whole variable domain DAMVIQNPRYQVTQFGKPVTLSCSQTLNHNVMYWYQQKSSQAPKLLFHYYDKDFNNEADTPDNFQSRRPNTSFCFLDIRSPGLGDTAMYLCATSRETSTYNEQFFGPGTRLTVL.

The V call is TRBV3-1 (or the pseudogene TRBV3-2), the J call TRBJ2-7, with 10 bases that match TRBD1. Unmatched junction bases numbered 8, after V lost 4 bases and J lost 5 bases. CDR3 length: 15 amino acids. Germline loops: CDR1 LGHDT, CDR2 YNNKEL (reference sequence). For the CDR3, the DNA is TGTGCCAGCAGCCTTGGGGGGGACAGGGGCCACGAGCAGTACTTC. Protein product: CASSLGGDRGHEQYF.

The V and J genes are TRBV6-5 and TRBJ1-1; the match to TRBD1 covers 11 bases. V lost 6 bases to trimming and J lost 5 bases; unmatched junction nucleotides: 5. The CDR3 is made up of 14 amino acids. Per the germline V gene, CDR1 is MNHEY and CDR2 is SVGAGI. CDR3 DNA sequence: TGTGCCAGCAGAGGACAGGGGGCGCGAACTGAAGCTTTCTTT. Its translation: CASRGQGARTEAFF.

The rearrangement uses TRBV18 and TRBJ1-1; no clear D. CDR1 is KGHSH, CDR2 LQKENI, per germline. V dropped 1 base and J dropped 0 bases, with 9 bases sitting between them. This CDR3 has 15 residues. As DNA, the CDR3 is TGTGCCAGCTCACCACTCCCAGTGATGAACACTGAAGCTTTCTTT. Amino acid sequence: CASSPLPVMNTEAFF. Full variable domain (rest looked up from reference TRBV18 and TRBJ1-1): NAGVMQNPRHLVRRRGQEARLRCSPMKGHSHVYWYRQLPEEGLKFMVYLQKENIIDESGMPKERFSAEFPKEGPSILRIQQVVRGDSAAYFCASSPLPVMNTEAFFGQGTRLTVV.

The table lists this clone with a few counts. The genes are TRBV27 and TRBJ1-1; D is perhaps TRBD1 (6 bases). There are 14 residues in the CDR3. V was shortened by 4 bases and J by 8 bases, with 17 bases between the two germline ends. CDR1 is MNHEY and CDR2 is SMNVEV in the germline V gene (reference sequence). The CDR3 region is CASSSWGGPLEAFF. The CDR3 nucleotides read TGTGCCAGCAGTTCATGGGGGGGGCCCTTGGAAGCTTTCTTT.